The 13 T cell receptor gamma chains below come from one sample, sequenced in a study of gamma-delta chains in newborns, infants, children. TCRdb re-identified clones in the reads via CATT. The sample lists roughly 800 gamma-chain clones, over 2% seen once, with approximately 25% in the top ten. What was sequenced was blood. The receptors stem from a child who was a newborn, infant or young child, either healthy, febrile or measles-vaccinated (not recorded which).

As for this clone: A read error likely explains this, since a far larger clone differs by one base. The rearrangement links TRGV3 to TRGJ1 or TRGJ2. The V and J ends lost 3 bases and 8 bases, in that order; junction bases with no gene match: 7. Germline V gene lookup returns CDR1 VTNTFY and CDR2 YDVSTARD (reference sequence). The CDR3 is 12 amino acids. CDR3 in DNA: TGTGCCACCTGGGACCGCTATAATAAGAAACTCTTT. This sequence encodes CATWDRYNKKLF.

Concerning this clone itself: The protein that TCRdb holds for this DNA derives from a much larger clone and differs from the translated DNA at residue 4, which likely indicates a read error; the protein shown here is translated from the DNA. The J gene is TRGJP2, the V gene TRGV5. The germline V gene has CDR1 VINAFY and CDR2 YDVSNSKD. The CDR3 loop spans 15 amino acids. CDR3 region: CATRDRYSSDWIKTF. Written as DNA, the CDR3 is TGTGCCACCCGGGACAGATATAGTAGTGATTGGATCAAGACGTTT.

In regard to this clone: The protein in TCRdb stems from a much larger clone and differs at residue 11 from this DNA's translation, likely a read error; here the protein is translated from the DNA. The rearrangement uses TRGV9 and TRGJ1 or TRGJ2. Germline values: CDR1 GITISATS, CDR2 ISYDGTV (reference sequence). The CDR3 runs 14 residues. The CDR3 region is CALWEPKNYYRKLF. The CDR3, as DNA: TGTGCCTTGTGGGAGCCAAAGAATTATTATAGGAAACTCTTT.

This clone showed up just a few times. TCRdb's protein, taken from a much larger clone, differs from this DNA's translation at residue 8, likely owing to a read error; the protein displayed comes from the DNA. The CDR3 nucleotides read TGTGCCACCTGGGATACCACTAGTTGGTTCAAGATATTT. It encodes CATWDTTSWFKIF. The genes are TRGV4 and TRGJP1. CDR1 is EGSTGY and CDR2 is YDSYTSSV in the germline V gene. This CDR3 contains 13 residues.

The sample holds a few counts of this clone. A read error likely explains this, since a far larger clone differs by one base. The V gene is TRGV4, the J gene TRGJ1 or TRGJ2. Looked up from germline, CDR1 is EGSTGY and CDR2 is YDSYTSSV. The CDR3 is made up of 11 amino acids. CDR3: CATGDYYKKLF. The CDR3 DNA reads TGTGCCACCGGGGATTATTATAAGAAACTCTTT.

By sample share, this clone is large. The chain uses TRGV3 and TRGJ1 or TRGJ2. V dropped 0 bases and J dropped 3; count of bases not matched to a gene: 8. This CDR3 is built from 15 residues. CDR1 and CDR2 from the germline V gene are VTNTFY and YDVSTARD (reference sequence). This chain's CDR3 is CATWDRPPSYYKKLF. Here the CDR3 DNA reads TGTGCCACCTGGGACAGGCCCCCGTCTTATTATAAGAAACTCTTT.

On this clone itself: A far larger clone is just one base off, so this is likely a read error. The J gene is TRGJ1 or TRGJ2, the V gene TRGV4. V was pared by 0 bases and J by 3 bases, with 14 bases of the junction left unmatched. This CDR3 contains 17 residues. Germline values: CDR1 EGSTGY, CDR2 YDSYTSSV. The DNA of the CDR3 is TGTGCCACCTGGGATGGGCCGTTGGGGAGGGCTTATTATAAGAAACTCTTT. It encodes CATWDGPLGRAYYKKLF.

This clone was counted between two and nine times. Only one base separates this from a far larger clonotype, so it likely reflects a read error. The chain is built from TRGV5 and TRGJ1 or TRGJ2. CDR1 VINAFY and CDR2 YDVSNSKD come from the germline V gene. Trimming cost V 5 bases and J 4 bases; bases outside gene matches: 5. The CDR3 loop spans 12 amino acids. CDR3 in amino acids: CATWGLYYKKLF. The DNA of the CDR3 is TGTGCCACCTGGGGCCTGTATTATAAGAAACTCTTT.

On this clone: A much larger clone differs by one base, so this may be a read error. This sequence joins TRGV9 and TRGJ1 or TRGJ2. The length of the CDR3 is 14 residues. From germline, CDR1 is GITISATS and CDR2 ISYDGTV (reference sequence). The CDR3 DNA reads TGTGCCTTGCGGGAGCCAAAGAATTATTATAAGAAACTCTTT. Translation: CALREPKNYYKKLF.

Turning to this clone: The junction departs from the called germline gene at one end, perhaps through a read error. Other DNA variants within this sample encode the same CDR3. The rearrangement joins TRGV5 to TRGJ1 or TRGJ2. The CDR3 length is 14 residues. Germline assignment: CDR1 VINAFY and CDR2 YDVSNSKD. The CDR3 DNA sequence: TGTGCCACTTGGGACAGGCCTACTTATTACAAGAAGCTCTTT. Its protein is CATWDRPTYYKKLF.

Relative to its sample, this clone is large (0.1 to 1%). Within the sample, other DNA sequences also encode this same CDR3. The rearrangement links TRGV4 to TRGJ1 or TRGJ2. The CDR3 loop spans 17 amino acids. Per germline, CDR1 EGSTGY and CDR2 YDSYTSSV. After removal of 0 bases from V and 3 bases from J, the junction contained 14 bases not matched to a gene. The CDR3 sequence is CATWDGPLWRAYYKKLF. The CDR3 DNA reads TGTGCCACCTGGGATGGGCCGTTGTGGAGGGCTTATTATAAGAAACTCTTT.

By proportion, this clone is large. The chain has TRGV8 and TRGJP1. After removal of 2 bases from V and 4 bases from J, the junction contained 4 bases not matched to a gene. Germline CDR1 is VENAVY and CDR2 is YDSYNSRV. The CDR3 loop spans 14 amino acids. CDR3 DNA: TGTGCCACCTGGGATAAGGGCACTGGTTGGTTCAAGATATTT. Translation gives CATWDKGTGWFKIF.

By its share, this clone is large (0.1 to 1%). This CDR3 is also generated by other DNA sequences in the sample. The V and J genes are TRGV9 and TRGJP. CDR3 size: 16 residues. Per the germline V gene, CDR1 is GITISATS and CDR2 is ISYDGTV (reference sequence). V shed 0 bases and J 7 bases; nucleotides not matched to a gene: 3. The CDR3 loop is CALWEVRELGKKIKVF. The CDR3, as DNA: TGTGCCTTGTGGGAGGTGCGGGAGTTGGGCAAAAAAATCAAGGTATTT.